This T cell receptor (beta chain) stems from a study of cytomegalovirus exposure and HLA in healthy donors. Details on this clone: Its specificity is unknown.

The CDR3 consists of 14 residues. Trimming removed 4 bases at V and 8 bases at J, with 20 bases between. Germline V gene sequence: CDR1 GTSNPN, CDR2 SVGIG (reference sequence). Primers: 60 Vbeta forward and 13 Jbeta reverse. Profiled with immunoSEQ multiplex PCR; TCRdb holds only in-frame clones, not every one. Of 100,000 to 150,000 clones detected, about 83% appear once; the ten largest clones hold more than 3.5%. Points from the study as a whole: Across HLA loci, a later analysis found differing TCR association rates, with DRB1 most and HLA-C fewest. According to reports, the classifier identified cytomegalovirus status with high specificity and sensitivity.

Material: PBMCs. The clonotype was recovered from a woman between 35 and 50 years old in good health and CMV-seropositive. The V call is TRBV30, the J call TRBJ1-2; maybe TRBD1 (6 bases). CDR3 sequence reads: CAWTQGGGALGYTF. The CDR3, as DNA: TGTGCCTGGACCCAAGGGGGAGGGGCTCTCGGCTACACCTTC.